These 8 T cell receptor beta chains were all obtained from the same sample, sequenced in a study of human versus mouse CDR3 diversity and MHC coevolution (dated by TCRdb to the late 2010s). Library construction relied on the immunoSEQ multiplex PCR assay. Not all clones reach the TCRdb copy of this immuneACCESS table, which keeps in-frame sequences only. Checked studies attribute under half of the gap to unresolved V genes and leave the rest unexplained. For this sample there are 75,000 to 90,000 clones; around 93% appear just once. The ten most abundant clones make up about 1.5% of the sample. Sequencing used naive CD4+ T cells from blood. The cell subset or site label for this specimen denotes: CD45RO-negative CD62L-positive naive CD4 T cells. The source is a person aged 30-69 years in good health.

The V and J genes are TRBV9 and TRBJ1-3; D unclear. The V end was cut by 3 bases, the J end by 2 bases, with 12 bases between. The CDR3 totals 15 residues. Germline V gene lookup returns CDR1 SGDLS and CDR2 YYNGEE. The DNA for the CDR3 is TGTGCCAGCAGCGCCCATCTAGGTCCTGGAAACACCATATATTTT. This codes for CASSAHLGPGNTIYF. Full variable domain (rest looked up from reference TRBV9 and TRBJ1-3): DSGVTQTPKHLITATGQRVTLRCSPRSGDLSVYWYQQSLDQGLQFLIQYYNGEERAKGNILERFSAQQFPDLHSELNLSSLELGDSALYFCASSAHLGPGNTIYFGEGSWLTVV.

The chain links TRBV28 to TRBJ1-5; D gene uncertain. V was trimmed by 3 bases and J by 3 bases, leaving 12 bases between them. The CDR3 runs 15 residues. Germline CDR1 is MDHEN and CDR2 is SYDVKM. CDR3 in DNA: TGTGCCAGCAGTTTGTATTCGGGATCCAATCAGCCCCAGCATTTT. This encodes CASSLYSGSNQPQHF.

The chain couples TRBV7-2 to TRBJ2-2; 8 positions match TRBD1. The CDR3 has 16 residues. From germline, CDR1 is SGHTA and CDR2 FQGNSA. Trimming took 6 bases from V and 5 from J; bases not matched to a gene: 11. The DNA for the CDR3 is TGTGCCAGCAGTTCTACCGGGACAGGAGCGACCGGGGAGCTGTTTTTT. Translating gives CASSSTGTGATGELFF.

This clone was observed a few times. CDR3 in amino acids: CASSQGDRAGGEKLFF. DNA for the CDR3: TGCGCCAGCAGCCAAGGAGACAGGGCCGGTGGGGAAAAACTGTTTTTT. The V and J genes are TRBV4-3 and TRBJ1-4; 7 positions match TRBD1. This CDR3 has 16 amino acids. After removal of 1 base from V and 8 bases from J, the junction contained 10 bases not matched to a gene. The germline V gene encodes CDR1 LGHNA and CDR2 YSLEER.

CDR3 coding DNA: TGTGCCAGCTCCCGGGAGGGAGATTCTGGAAACACCATATATTTT. Residues: CASSREGDSGNTIYF. The gene calls are TRBV18 and TRBJ1-3; the D is unclear. V lost 6 bases to trimming and J lost 1 base, with 13 bases between them. Germline lookup yields CDR1 KGHSH and CDR2 LQKENI. The CDR3 extends over 15 amino acids.

This chain links TRBV4-2 with TRBJ2-2; D is unresolved. The V gene's germline CDR1 is LGHNA and CDR2 YNFKEQ. This CDR3 contains 15 residues. Trimming removed 0 bases at V and 8 bases at J, with 13 bases between. CDR3 protein: CASSQERQPRGELFF. For the CDR3, the DNA is TGTGCCAGCAGCCAAGAAAGGCAGCCCAGGGGGGAGCTGTTTTTT.

The genes are TRBV6-5 and TRBJ1-5; D perhaps matches TRBD1 (6 bases). V was clipped by 3 bases and J by 0 bases, with 9 bases between them. The CDR3 covers 15 residues. Germline values: CDR1 MNHEY, CDR2 SVGAGI. The CDR3 reads CASSYRGYSNQPQHF. The CDR3 DNA reads TGTGCCAGCAGTTATAGGGGGTATAGCAATCAGCCCCAGCATTTT.

J is TRBJ2-7 and V is TRBV5-4; possibly TRBD2 for D (5 bases). CDR1 SGHNT and CDR2 YYREEE come from the germline V gene (reference sequence). Trimming took 0 bases from V and 5 from J, leaving 12 bases between them. This CDR3 contains 14 residues. The CDR3 DNA reads as TGTGCCAGCAGCTTGGAAGTCTTCGGGAACGAGCAGTACTTC. This translates into CASSLEVFGNEQYF.